This TCR beta chain was observed in a study of cytomegalovirus exposure and HLA in healthy donors. Study-wide findings and caveats: For most TCR sequences rarity was the rule, although some public TCRs occurred in many donors. Specificity for CMV antigens was confirmed in vitro for a few of the CMV-associated chains. In a later analysis, specific HLA alleles were associated with 15,000 to 20,000 TCR beta sequences at a 0.05 false discovery rate. Per a prior analysis, the majority of TCR beta V segments were productive roughly 90% or roughly 30% of the time.

The study ran its PCR with 60 Vbeta and 13 Jbeta primers. TCRdb's table, derived via immunoSEQ multiplex PCR, lists solely in-frame clones and lacks some. The sample includes just over 150,000 clones, roughly 79% of them seen just once. This clone was seen once. The antigen is unknown. This CDR3 is built from 11 residues. Trimming shortened V by 1 base and J by 5 bases, and 5 bases separated the two germline ends. CDR1 is DFQATT, CDR2 SNEGSKA, per germline (reference sequence). The chain is built from TRBV20-1 and TRBJ2-5; D perhaps matches TRBD2 (5 bases). This TCR came from a woman between 45 and 60 years old in good health and CMV-seropositive. The sequencing sample was made of PBMCs. Written as DNA, the CDR3 is TGCAGTGCTAGAGGAGGGGAGACCCAGTACTTC. Amino acids: CSARGGETQYF.